This T cell receptor (beta chain) was documented in a study of blood T cell repertoires in COVID-19 (dated by TCRdb to about 2020). Background on the whole study: Samples from collaborators originated in the United States, Italy and Spain and spanned both the acute and convalescent phases of COVID-19. The material from the prospective study consisted of cDNA or gDNA derived from T cells, B-cell-depleted T cells, or PBMCs. Subjects who had been exposed to COVID-19, were actively infected with it, or had recovered from it provided the deeply sampled blood TCRbeta repertoires that made up the dataset. The repertoires were made available in a free public database intended to serve as a resource for research on the immune response to SARS-CoV-2. Samples were obtained from the ongoing ImmuneRACE study (first 160 participants) and from about 1,300 subjects provided by 6 global collaborators. Nearly every sample came with metadata listing a de-identified subject ID, COVID-19 status, age in years and sex. Where HLA class I and class II types were available, the types were taken from metadata supplied by the sample provider, not from assay-based typing.

Enrolling through a virtual design, the prospective study's participants ranged in age from roughly 18 to 90 years and lived across some 22 United States geographic areas. In the prospective study, participants were assigned to cohorts based on the clinical history participants reported in a screening survey and a study questionnaire. Each participant in the prospective study had whole blood, serum and a nasopharyngeal or oropharyngeal swab collected by mobile phlebotomists. Participants in the prospective study had the option to provide additional blood draws and questionnaires over an approximately 2-month period. Before DNA extraction, prospective study blood samples were shipped either frozen or at room temperature. With regard to this clone: Which antigen it targets is not known. The record has no base qualities; no much larger clone is one base away.

Per the germline V gene, SQVTM is the CDR1 and ANQGSEA is the CDR2. Reading from cysteine to phenylalanine, the CDR3 counts 13 amino acids. This entry keeps only the CDR3 DNA: 39 bases, framed from base 1. V was cut back by 3 bases and J by 7 bases, leaving a gap of 13 bases between them. What the work shows at the level of the full study, not this receptor alone: The quantity of clinical and demographic metadata differed by source and by participant and was supplied without curation.

TCRbeta CDR3 regions were amplified from genomic DNA by means of the immunoSEQ Assay, a bias-controlled multiplex PCR. Per the original workflow: Within the assay, amplification of reference gene primers was used to estimate how many nucleated cells each sample contained. Sequence reads were collapsed and filtered to measure the absolute abundance of every unique TCRbeta CDR3 rearrangement. For each sample, productive Simpson clonality was calculated as the square root of Simpson's diversity index across productive rearrangements. In TCRdb, the immuneACCESS table is reduced to in-frame sequences with V and J assigned. These tables do not hold every clone; where another copy was compared, an unresolved V gene accounts for under half, and the others remain unexplained. V, J and clone size reflect that table, while D and trimming were determined from the DNA. In all, the sample holds roughly 250,000 clones, and roughly nine tenths of those were seen once. 1.2% of the sample is held by the ten biggest clonotypes.

The TCR was taken from a human donor in a cohort exposed to, infected with or recovered from COVID-19 (not recorded which). The donor label of this sample is uncertain. The chain uses TRBV29-1 and TRBJ1-5; TRBD1 is perhaps the D gene, given 6 matching bases. What was sequenced was PBMCs or T cells enriched from blood (not recorded which). This receptor has the CDR3 CSVEGGAGQPQHF. The DNA is TGCAGCGTTGAGGGGGGGGCCGGACAGCCCCAGCATTTT. This CDR3, with the reference TRBV29-1 and TRBJ1-5 proteins standing in past its ends, gives the full variable domain SAVISQKPSRDICQRGTSLTIQCQVDSQVTMMFWYRQQPGQSLTLIATANQGSEATYESGFVIDKFPISRPNLTFSTLTVSNMSPEDSSIYLCSVEGGAGQPQHFGDGTRLSIL.